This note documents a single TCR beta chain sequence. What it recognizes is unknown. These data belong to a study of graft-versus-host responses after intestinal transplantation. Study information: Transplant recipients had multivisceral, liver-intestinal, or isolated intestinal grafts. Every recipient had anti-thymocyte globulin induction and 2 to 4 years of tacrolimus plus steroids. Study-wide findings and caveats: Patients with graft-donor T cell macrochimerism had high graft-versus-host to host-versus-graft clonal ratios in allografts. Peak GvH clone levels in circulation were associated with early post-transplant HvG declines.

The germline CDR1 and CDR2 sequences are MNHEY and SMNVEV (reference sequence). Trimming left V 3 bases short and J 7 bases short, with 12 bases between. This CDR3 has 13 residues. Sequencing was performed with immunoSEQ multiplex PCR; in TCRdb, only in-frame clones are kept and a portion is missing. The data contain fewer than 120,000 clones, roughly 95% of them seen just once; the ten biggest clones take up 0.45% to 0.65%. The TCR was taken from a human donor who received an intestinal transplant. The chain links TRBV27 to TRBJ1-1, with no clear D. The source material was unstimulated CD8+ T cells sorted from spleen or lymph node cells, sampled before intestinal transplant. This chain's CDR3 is CASSFGHTNEAFF. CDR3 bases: TGTGCCAGCAGTTTCGGGCACACTAATGAAGCTTTCTTT.